Listed below are T cell receptor beta chains from one sample, sequenced in a study of T cell repertoires in cytomegalovirus infection. TCRdb processed the reads anew with MiXCR; each CDR3 protein has one entry. The top ten clones hold less than 25% of a sample with about 180,000 distinct CDR3 sequences, roughly 17% of them seen once. The sample consisted of CD8+ T cells from PBMCs. These receptors were collected from a human donor in good health (CMV status not recorded). Some clones in this sample may be carry-over from other donors' samples. Both conserved end residues are part of each CDR3. A D gene is named only where the DNA matches it firmly. Expanded clones get a size class; other rows say once, few or many, or leave the size out.

TRBV6-1,TRBJ2-1,few,TRBD1,CASSERQGRTYNEQFF,TGTGCCAGCAGTGAACGACAGGGGAGGACCTACAATGAGCAGTTCTTC
TRBV7-2,TRBJ2-7,many,.,CASSLVPGKLNEQYF,TGTGCCAGCAGCTTAGTTCCAGGGAAGCTAAACGAGCAGTACTTC
TRBV5-5,TRBJ1-1,many,.,CASSFWDTLKNTEAFF,TGTGCCAGCAGCTTTTGGGACACCCTGAAGAACACTGAAGCTTTCTTT
TRBV2,TRBJ1-2,.,.,CASSPRETVVHGYTF,TGTGCCAGCTCCCCCCGGGAGACAGTAGTTCATGGCTACACCTTC
TRBV20-1,TRBJ1-2,.,.,CSARGQEDYGYTF,TGCAGTGCTAGGGGGCAGGAAGACTATGGCTACACCTTC
TRBV13,TRBJ2-7,.,TRBD1,CASTDKGARLPYEQYF,TGTGCCAGCACCGATAAGGGGGCCCGTCTCCCCTACGAGCAGTACTTC
TRBV12-3/TRBV12-4,TRBJ1-2,.,.,CASSSRDLRDYGYTF,TGTGCCAGCAGTTCCCGGGACCTACGGGACTATGGCTACACCTTC
TRBV6-2/TRBV6-3,TRBJ1-1,few,.,CASSYPSQGFAEAFF,TGTGCCAGCAGTTACCCGTCACAGGGATTCGCTGAAGCTTTCTTT
TRBV29-1,TRBJ2-5,few,.,CSVELLIADQETQYF,TGCAGCGTTGAACTCTTGATTGCAGACCAAGAGACCCAGTACTTC
TRBV12-3/TRBV12-4,TRBJ1-5,.,.,CASSPRGRAYSNQPQHF,TGTGCCAGCAGTCCTAGAGGCAGGGCATATAGCAATCAGCCCCAGCATTTT
TRBV5-1,TRBJ2-7,few,.,CASSLGIYYEQYF,TGCGCCAGCAGCCTTGGGATTTACTACGAGCAGTACTTC
TRBV12-3/TRBV12-4,TRBJ2-1,.,.,CASSLDGMLGLNEQFF,TGTGCCAGCAGTTTAGATGGTATGCTGGGCCTAAATGAGCAGTTCTTC
TRBV5-5,TRBJ2-1,.,TRBD2,CASSLYGGTDEQFF,TGTGCCAGCAGCTTGTACGGGGGGACCGATGAGCAGTTCTTC
TRBV6-2/TRBV6-3,TRBJ1-5,.,TRBD1,CASSYPDRVQPQHF,TGTGCCAGCAGTTACCCCGACAGGGTACAGCCCCAGCATTTT
TRBV29-1,TRBJ2-7,.,.,CSVEGTNYEQYF,TGCAGCGTTGAGGGCACTAACTACGAGCAGTACTTC
TRBV7-8,TRBJ2-3,.,.,CAISLEADDNTQYF,TGTGCCATCAGCTTAGAAGCGGATGACAATACGCAGTATTTT
TRBV6-1,TRBJ2-7,many,.,CASSEAVGTGAAEQYF,TGTGCCAGCAGTGAAGCGGTCGGGACGGGGGCCGCCGAGCAGTACTTC
TRBV11-2,TRBJ1-2,.,.,CASSLDLSGRESYGYTF,TGTGCCAGCAGCTTAGACCTAAGTGGGCGGGAAAGCTATGGCTACACCTTC
TRBV7-2,TRBJ1-2,.,TRBD1,CASSLHATGDDRHYGYTF,TGTGCCAGCAGCTTACATGCGACAGGGGACGACCGGCACTATGGCTACACCTTC
TRBV2,TRBJ1-2,.,TRBD1,CASSNTPGQGITNYGYTF,TGTGCCAGCAGCAATACTCCGGGACAGGGTATAACTAACTATGGCTACACCTTC
TRBV28,TRBJ2-1,few,.,CASKDSGPINEQFF,TGTGCCAGCAAGGACAGCGGGCCCATCAATGAGCAGTTCTTC
TRBV7-2,TRBJ2-5,few,.,CASSLTVRGIRGTQYF,TGTGCCAGCAGCCTCACCGTCAGGGGTATTAGAGGGACCCAGTACTTC
TRBV7-2,TRBJ1-5,few,.,CASSSSAYNQPQHF,TGTGCCAGCAGCTCCTCTGCATACAATCAGCCCCAGCATTTT
TRBV7-9,TRBJ2-3,.,TRBD1,CASSFPNQDRGLDTQYF,TGTGCCAGCAGCTTCCCAAACCAGGACAGGGGGCTAGATACGCAGTATTTT
TRBV28,TRBJ1-5,few,.,CASYWGGEGDQPQHF,TGTGCCAGCTACTGGGGGGGGGAGGGCGATCAGCCCCAGCATTTT
TRBV20-1,TRBJ2-7,few,.,CSAKHEGYEQYF,TGCAGTGCTAAACATGAAGGTTACGAGCAGTACTTC
TRBV28,TRBJ2-3,.,TRBD2,CASSINFSGVIGDTQYF,TGTGCCAGCAGTATCAACTTTAGCGGGGTTATCGGAGATACGCAGTATTTT
TRBV7-2,TRBJ2-3,few,.,CASSPKRGRVTQYF,TGTGCCAGCAGCCCAAAACGGGGGAGAGTTACGCAGTATTTT
TRBV30,TRBJ1-5,.,TRBD1,CAWSVPGGRQPQHF,TGTGCCTGGAGTGTACCAGGGGGCCGGCAGCCCCAGCATTTT
TRBV28,TRBJ1-4,.,.,CASSREVANEKLFF,TGTGCCAGCTCCAGGGAAGTAGCTAATGAAAAACTGTTTTTT
TRBV27,TRBJ2-3,.,.,CASRFRDTQYF,TGTGCCAGCCGTTTCCGAGATACGCAGTATTTT
TRBV4-3,TRBJ1-2,.,.,CASSQDHRTEGYTF,TGCGCCAGCAGCCAAGATCACAGGACGGAAGGCTACACCTTC
TRBV7-9,TRBJ2-7,.,.,CASSSGLGAYEQYF,TGTGCCAGCAGCTCCGGACTGGGTGCGTACGAGCAGTACTTC
TRBV7-2,TRBJ1-5,few,TRBD1,CASSLGQGNGPQHF,TGTGCCAGCAGCTTGGGACAGGGGAATGGGCCCCAGCATTTT
TRBV6-6,TRBJ1-5,.,.,CASSYPGDSNQPQHF,TGTGCCAGCAGTTACCCAGGGGATAGCAATCAGCCCCAGCATTTT
TRBV11-3,TRBJ2-7,few,TRBD1,CASSFGTGVGEQYF,TGTGCCAGCAGCTTCGGGACAGGGGTCGGCGAGCAGTACTTC
TRBV7-6,TRBJ2-4,few,.,CASSPRGGDIQYF,TGTGCCAGCAGCCCTCGAGGGGGGGACATTCAGTACTTC
TRBV25-1,TRBJ1-5,.,.,CASSTGDSNQPQHF,TGTGCCAGCAGTACGGGGGATAGCAATCAGCCCCAGCATTTT
TRBV29-1,TRBJ2-7,.,.,CSVVGGEIYEQYF,TGCAGCGTTGTTGGCGGTGAGATCTACGAGCAGTACTTC
TRBV4-3,TRBJ1-2,few,.,CASSQGQRLNYGYTF,TGCGCCAGCAGCCAAGGACAACGACTAAACTATGGCTACACCTTC
TRBV28,TRBJ2-5,few,.,CASSFITGETQYF,TGTGCCAGCAGTTTTATCACCGGGGAGACCCAGTACTTC
TRBV29-1,TRBJ2-7,.,TRBD1,CSVETGGYEQYF,TGCAGCGTTGAAACAGGGGGGTACGAGCAGTACTTC
TRBV7-9,TRBJ2-7,few,TRBD1,CASSLSDPGQGAYEQYF,TGTGCCAGCAGCTTAAGCGATCCGGGACAGGGGGCCTACGAGCAGTACTTC
TRBV27,TRBJ2-5,few,TRBD1,CASMGQEQETQYF,TGTGCCAGCATGGGACAGGAACAAGAGACCCAGTACTTC
TRBV19,TRBJ1-1,.,.,CASSTPPTENSEAFF,TGTGCCAGTAGTACTCCACCGACAGAGAACAGTGAAGCTTTCTTT
TRBV7-8,TRBJ2-1,.,.,CASSLIVSNEQFF,TGTGCCAGCAGCTTAATTGTGTCTAATGAGCAGTTCTTC
TRBV2,TRBJ2-7,few,.,CASTQPGTTGYEQYF,TGTGCCAGCACCCAACCCGGGACCACGGGCTACGAGCAGTACTTC
TRBV28,TRBJ2-5,.,.,CASSSRTDQETQYF,TGTGCCAGCAGTTCCCGGACGGACCAAGAGACCCAGTACTTC
TRBV7-8,TRBJ1-1,few,.,CASSLGGGYMNTEAFF,TGTGCCAGCAGCTTAGGGGGGGGGTATATGAACACTGAAGCTTTCTTT
TRBV12-3/TRBV12-4,TRBJ1-2,.,.,CASSLSATSKGVYGYTF,TGTGCCAGCAGTTTATCGGCTACTTCGAAGGGGGTCTATGGCTACACCTTC
TRBV11-2,TRBJ2-1,.,.,CASSLEGRSYNEQFF,TGTGCCAGCAGCTTAGAAGGGAGGTCCTACAATGAGCAGTTCTTC
TRBV30,TRBJ2-7,few,TRBD1,CAWSLGQGDEQYF,TGTGCCTGGAGCCTTGGACAGGGCGACGAGCAGTACTTC
TRBV6-2/TRBV6-3,TRBJ2-2,few,.,CASPGIDTGELFF,TGTGCCAGCCCCGGGATCGACACCGGGGAGCTGTTTTTT
TRBV27,TRBJ1-1,once,.,CASSPYSPRRVNTEAFF,TGTGCCAGCAGTCCGTATTCACCCCGAAGGGTGAACACTGAAGCTTTCTTT